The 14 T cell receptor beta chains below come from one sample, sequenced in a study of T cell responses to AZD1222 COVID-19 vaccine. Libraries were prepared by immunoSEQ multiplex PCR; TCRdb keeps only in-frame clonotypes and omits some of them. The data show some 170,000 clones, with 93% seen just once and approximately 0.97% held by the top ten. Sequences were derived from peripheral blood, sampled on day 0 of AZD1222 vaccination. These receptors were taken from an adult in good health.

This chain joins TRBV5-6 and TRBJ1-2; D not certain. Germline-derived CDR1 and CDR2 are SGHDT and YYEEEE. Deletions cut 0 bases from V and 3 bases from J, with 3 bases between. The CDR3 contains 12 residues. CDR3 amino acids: CASSLADYGYTF. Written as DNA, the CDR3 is TGTGCCAGCAGCTTGGCCGACTATGGCTACACCTTC.

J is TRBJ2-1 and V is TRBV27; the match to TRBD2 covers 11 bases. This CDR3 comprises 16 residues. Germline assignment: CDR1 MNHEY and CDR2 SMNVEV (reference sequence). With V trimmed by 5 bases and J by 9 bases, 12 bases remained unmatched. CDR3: CASSPIAGGPGVEQFF. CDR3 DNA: TGTGCCAGCAGTCCCATAGCGGGGGGGCCGGGTGTTGAGCAGTTCTTC.

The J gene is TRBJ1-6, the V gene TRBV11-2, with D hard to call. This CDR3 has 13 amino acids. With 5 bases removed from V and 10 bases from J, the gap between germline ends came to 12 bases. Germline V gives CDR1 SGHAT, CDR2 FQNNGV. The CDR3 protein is CASSTTSHSPLHF. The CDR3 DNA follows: TGTGCCAGCAGCACGACATCTCACTCACCCCTCCACTTT.

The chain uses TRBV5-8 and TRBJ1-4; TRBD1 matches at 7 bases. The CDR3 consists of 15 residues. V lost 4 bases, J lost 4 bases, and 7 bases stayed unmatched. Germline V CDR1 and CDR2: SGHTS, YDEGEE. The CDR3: CASSISGQSNEKLFF. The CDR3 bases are TGTGCCAGCAGCATTTCGGGACAGAGTAATGAAAAACTGTTTTTT.

In nucleotides, the CDR3 is TGTGCCAGCAGTCGCGTTAGGGGTGGCGGCTATGGCTACACCTTC. Translating gives CASSRVRGGGYGYTF. The V gene is TRBV3-1 (or the pseudogene TRBV3-2), the J gene TRBJ1-2, with a possible D match to TRBD1 (5 bases). The germline V gene has CDR1 LGHDT and CDR2 YNNKEL (reference sequence). This CDR3 has 15 residues. The V end was cut by 6 bases, the J end by 4 bases, with 18 bases between.

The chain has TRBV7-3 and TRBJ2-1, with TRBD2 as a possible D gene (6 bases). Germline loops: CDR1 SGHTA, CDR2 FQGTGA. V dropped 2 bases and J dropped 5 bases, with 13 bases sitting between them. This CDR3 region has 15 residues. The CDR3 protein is CASSLGVGGNNEQFF. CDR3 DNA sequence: TGTGCCAGCAGCTTAGGAGTTGGGGGGAACAATGAGCAGTTCTTC.

Here the CDR3 DNA reads TGTGCCAGTAGTAGATTAGGAAATACTAACAATCAGCCCCAGCATTTT. Its translation is CASSRLGNTNNQPQHF. The genes are TRBV19 and TRBJ1-5; D ambiguous. CDR3 length equals 16 residues. Trimming left V 4 bases short and J 3 bases short, with 16 bases between. Germline loops: CDR1 LNHDA, CDR2 SQIVND (reference sequence).

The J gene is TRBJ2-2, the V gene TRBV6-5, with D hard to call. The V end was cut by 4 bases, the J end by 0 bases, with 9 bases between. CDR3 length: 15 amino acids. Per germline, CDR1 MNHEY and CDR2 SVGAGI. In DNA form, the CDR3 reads TGTGCCAGCAGTTTTACAAACGCGAACACCGGGGAGCTGTTTTTT. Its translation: CASSFTNANTGELFF.

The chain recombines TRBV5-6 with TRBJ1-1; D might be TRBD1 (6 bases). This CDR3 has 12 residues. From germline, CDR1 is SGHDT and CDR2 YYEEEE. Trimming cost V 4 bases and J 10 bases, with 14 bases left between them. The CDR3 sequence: CASSIKQGTAFF. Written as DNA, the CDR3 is TGTGCCAGCAGCATTAAACAGGGCACAGCTTTCTTT.

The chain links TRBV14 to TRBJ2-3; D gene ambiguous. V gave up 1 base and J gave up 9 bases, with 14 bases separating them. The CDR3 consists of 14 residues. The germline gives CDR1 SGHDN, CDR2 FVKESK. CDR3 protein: CASSQVNQLDTQYF. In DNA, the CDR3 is TGTGCCAGCAGCCAAGTGAACCAGCTCGACACGCAGTATTTT.

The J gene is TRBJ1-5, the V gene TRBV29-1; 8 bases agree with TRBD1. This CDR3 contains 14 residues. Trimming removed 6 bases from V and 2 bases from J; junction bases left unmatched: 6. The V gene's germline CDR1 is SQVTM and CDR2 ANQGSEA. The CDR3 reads CSVRGLGGNQPQHF. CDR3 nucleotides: TGCAGCGTCAGGGGGCTAGGTGGCAATCAGCCCCAGCATTTT.

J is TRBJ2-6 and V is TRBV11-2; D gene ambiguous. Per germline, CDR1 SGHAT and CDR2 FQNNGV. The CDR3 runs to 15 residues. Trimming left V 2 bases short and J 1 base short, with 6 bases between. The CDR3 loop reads CASSLRQSGANVLTF. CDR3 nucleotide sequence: TGTGCCAGCAGCTTAAGGCAGTCTGGGGCCAACGTCCTGACTTTC.

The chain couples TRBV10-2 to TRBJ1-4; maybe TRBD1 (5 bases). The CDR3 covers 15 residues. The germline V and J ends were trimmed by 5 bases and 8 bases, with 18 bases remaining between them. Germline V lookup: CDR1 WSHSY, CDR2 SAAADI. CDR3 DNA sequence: TGCGCCAGCAGTTGGGGACCGCGGAGGGGCGAAAAACTGTTTTTT. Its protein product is CASSWGPRRGEKLFF.

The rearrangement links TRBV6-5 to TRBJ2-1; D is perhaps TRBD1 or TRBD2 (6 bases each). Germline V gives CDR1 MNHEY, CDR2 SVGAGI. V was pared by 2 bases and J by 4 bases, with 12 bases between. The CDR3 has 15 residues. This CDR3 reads CASSYGGLYYNEQFF. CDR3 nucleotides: TGTGCCAGCAGTTACGGGGGGCTGTATTACAATGAGCAGTTCTTC.